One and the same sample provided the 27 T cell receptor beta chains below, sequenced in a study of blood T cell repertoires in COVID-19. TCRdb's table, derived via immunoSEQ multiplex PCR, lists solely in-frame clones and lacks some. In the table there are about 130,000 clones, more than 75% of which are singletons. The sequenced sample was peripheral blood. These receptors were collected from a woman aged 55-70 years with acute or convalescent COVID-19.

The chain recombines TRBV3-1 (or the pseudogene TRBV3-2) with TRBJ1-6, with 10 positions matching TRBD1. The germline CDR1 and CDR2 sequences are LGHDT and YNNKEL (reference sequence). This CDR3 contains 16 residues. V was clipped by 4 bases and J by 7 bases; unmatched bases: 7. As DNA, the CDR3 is TGTGCCAGCAGCCCCTTTCGGACAGGGGGAAATTCACCCCTCCACTTT. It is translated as CASSPFRTGGNSPLHF.

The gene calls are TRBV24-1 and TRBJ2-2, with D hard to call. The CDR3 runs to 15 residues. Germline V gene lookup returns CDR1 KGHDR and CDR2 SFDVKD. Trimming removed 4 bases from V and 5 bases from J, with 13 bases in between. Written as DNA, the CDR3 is TGTGCCACCAGTGACCCTGGCGGAAGGACCGGGGAGCTGTTTTTT. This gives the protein CATSDPGGRTGELFF.

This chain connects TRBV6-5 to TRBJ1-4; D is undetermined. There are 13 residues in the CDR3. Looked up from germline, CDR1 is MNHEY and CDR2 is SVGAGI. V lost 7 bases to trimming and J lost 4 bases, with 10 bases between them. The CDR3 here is CASTLEHNEKLFF. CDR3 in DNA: TGTGCCAGCACTCTAGAGCATAATGAAAAACTGTTTTTT.

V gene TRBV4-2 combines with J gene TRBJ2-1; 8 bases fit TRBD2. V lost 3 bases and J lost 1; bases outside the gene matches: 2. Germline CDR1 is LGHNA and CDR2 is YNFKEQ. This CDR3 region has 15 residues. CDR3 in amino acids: CASSQAGGSYNEQFF. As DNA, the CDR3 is TGTGCCAGCAGCCAGGCGGGAGGATCCTACAATGAGCAGTTCTTC.

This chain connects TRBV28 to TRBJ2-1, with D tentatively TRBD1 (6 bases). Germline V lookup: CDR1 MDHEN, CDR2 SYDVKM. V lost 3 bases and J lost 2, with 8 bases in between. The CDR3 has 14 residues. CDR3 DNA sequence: TGTGCCAGCAGTTTGGACAGTCCCTACAATGAGCAGTTCTTC. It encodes CASSLDSPYNEQFF. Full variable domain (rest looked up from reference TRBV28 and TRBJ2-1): DVKVTQSSRYLVKRTGEKVFLECVQDMDHENMFWYRQDPGLGLRLIYFSYDVKMKEKGDIPEGYSVSREKKERFSLILESASTNQTSMYLCASSLDSPYNEQFFGPGTRLTVL.

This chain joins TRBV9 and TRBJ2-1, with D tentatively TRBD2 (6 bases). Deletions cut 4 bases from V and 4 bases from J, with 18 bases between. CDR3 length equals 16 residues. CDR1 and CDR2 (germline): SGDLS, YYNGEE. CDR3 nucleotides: TGTGCCAGCAGCCCCGGGAGTCGGGATCGGTACAATGAGCAGTTCTTC. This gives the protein CASSPGSRDRYNEQFF.

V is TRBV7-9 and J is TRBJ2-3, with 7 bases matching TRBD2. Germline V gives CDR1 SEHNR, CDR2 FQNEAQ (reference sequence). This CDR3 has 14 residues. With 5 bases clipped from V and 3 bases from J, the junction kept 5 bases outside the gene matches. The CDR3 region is CASSAREGTDTQYF. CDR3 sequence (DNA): TGTGCCAGCAGCGCTAGGGAGGGGACAGATACGCAGTATTTT. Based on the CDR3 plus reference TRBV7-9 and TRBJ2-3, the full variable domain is DTGVSQNPRHKITKRGQNVTFRCDPISEHNRLYWYRQTLGQGPEFLTYFQNEAQLEKSRLLSDRFSAERPKGSFSTLEIQRTEQGDSAMYLCASSAREGTDTQYFGPGTRLTVL.

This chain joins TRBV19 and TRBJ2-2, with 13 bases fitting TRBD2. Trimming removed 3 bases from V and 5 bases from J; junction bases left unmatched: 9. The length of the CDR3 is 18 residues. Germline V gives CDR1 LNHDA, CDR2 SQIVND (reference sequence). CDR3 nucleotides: TGTGCCAGTAGTATTGAACACCCGGGACTAGCGGGAACCGGGGAGCTGTTTTTT. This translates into CASSIEHPGLAGTGELFF.

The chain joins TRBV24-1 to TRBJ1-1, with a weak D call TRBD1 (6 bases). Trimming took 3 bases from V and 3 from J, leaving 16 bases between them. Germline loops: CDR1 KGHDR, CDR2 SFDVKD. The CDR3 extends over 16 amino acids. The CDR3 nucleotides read TGTGCCACCAGTGATACCAAGACAGGTAAAGACACTGAAGCTTTCTTT. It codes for CATSDTKTGKDTEAFF.

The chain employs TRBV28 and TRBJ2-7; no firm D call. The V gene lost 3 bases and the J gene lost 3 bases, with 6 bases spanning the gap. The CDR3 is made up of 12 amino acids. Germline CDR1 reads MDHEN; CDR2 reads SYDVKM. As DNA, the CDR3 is TGTGCCAGCAGTTTTAGCAGCTACGAGCAGTACTTC. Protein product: CASSFSSYEQYF.

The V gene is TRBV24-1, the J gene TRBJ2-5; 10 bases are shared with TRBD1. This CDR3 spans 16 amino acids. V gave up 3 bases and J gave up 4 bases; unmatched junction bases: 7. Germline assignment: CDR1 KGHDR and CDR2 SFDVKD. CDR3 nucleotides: TGTGCCACCAGTGATCGGACAGGGGGGTCTCTAGAGACCCAGTACTTC. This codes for CATSDRTGGSLETQYF.

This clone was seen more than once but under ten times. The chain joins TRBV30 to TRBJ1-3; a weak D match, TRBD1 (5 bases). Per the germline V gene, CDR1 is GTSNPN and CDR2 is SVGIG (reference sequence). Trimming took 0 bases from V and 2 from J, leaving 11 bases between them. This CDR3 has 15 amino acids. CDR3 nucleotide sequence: TGTGCCTGGAGTGTACCCCGCAGGGCTGGAAACACCATATATTTT. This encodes CAWSVPRRAGNTIYF.

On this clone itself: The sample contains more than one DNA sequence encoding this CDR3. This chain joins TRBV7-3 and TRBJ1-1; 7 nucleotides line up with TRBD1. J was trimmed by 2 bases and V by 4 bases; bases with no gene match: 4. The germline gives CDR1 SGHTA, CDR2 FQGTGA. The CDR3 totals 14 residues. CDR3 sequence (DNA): TGTGCCAGCAGCTCCGGGACAGTCAACACTGAAGCTTTCTTT. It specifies CASSSGTVNTEAFF.

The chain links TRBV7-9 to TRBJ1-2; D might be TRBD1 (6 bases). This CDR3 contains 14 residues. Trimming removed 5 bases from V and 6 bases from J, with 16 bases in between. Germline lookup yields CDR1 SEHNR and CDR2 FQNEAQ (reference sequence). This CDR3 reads CASSGLGQLDGYTF. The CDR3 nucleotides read TGTGCCAGCAGCGGATTAGGACAGCTCGATGGCTACACCTTC.

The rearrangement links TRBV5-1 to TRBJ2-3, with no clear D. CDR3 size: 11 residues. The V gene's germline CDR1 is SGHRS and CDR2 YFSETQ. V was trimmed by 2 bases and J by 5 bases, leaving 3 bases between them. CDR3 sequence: CASSFGDTQYF. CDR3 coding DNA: TGCGCCAGCAGCTTCGGAGATACGCAGTATTTT.

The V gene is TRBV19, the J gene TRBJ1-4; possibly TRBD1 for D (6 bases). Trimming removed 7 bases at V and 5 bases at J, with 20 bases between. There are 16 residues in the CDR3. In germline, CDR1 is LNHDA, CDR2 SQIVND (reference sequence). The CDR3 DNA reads TGTGCCAGTACCCAAGGTGGGACACCGGGGAATGAAAAACTGTTTTTT. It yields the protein CASTQGGTPGNEKLFF.

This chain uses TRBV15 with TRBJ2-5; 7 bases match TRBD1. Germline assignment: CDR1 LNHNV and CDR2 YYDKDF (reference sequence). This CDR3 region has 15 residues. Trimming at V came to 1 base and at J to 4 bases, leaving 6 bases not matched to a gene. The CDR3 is CATSRAYRGGETQYF. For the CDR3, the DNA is TGTGCCACCAGCAGAGCCTACAGGGGTGGAGAGACCCAGTACTTC. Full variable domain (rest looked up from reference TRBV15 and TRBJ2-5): DAMVIQNPRYQVTQFGKPVTLSCSQTLNHNVMYWYQQKSSQAPKLLFHYYDKDFNNEADTPDNFQSRRPNTSFCFLDIRSPGLGDTAMYLCATSRAYRGGETQYFGPGTRLLVL.

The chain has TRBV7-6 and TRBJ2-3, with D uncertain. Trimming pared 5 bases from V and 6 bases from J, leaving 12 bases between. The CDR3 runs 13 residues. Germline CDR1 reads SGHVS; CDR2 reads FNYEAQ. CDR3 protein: CASSLSYSDTQYF. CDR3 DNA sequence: TGTGCCAGCAGCCTCTCCTATTCGGATACGCAGTATTTT. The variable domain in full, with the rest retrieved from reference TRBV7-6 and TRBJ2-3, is GAGVSQSPRYKVTKRGQDVALRCDPISGHVSLYWYRQALGQGPEFLTYFNYEAQQDKSGLPNDRFSAERPEGSISTLTIQRTEQRDSAMYRCASSLSYSDTQYFGPGTRLTVL.

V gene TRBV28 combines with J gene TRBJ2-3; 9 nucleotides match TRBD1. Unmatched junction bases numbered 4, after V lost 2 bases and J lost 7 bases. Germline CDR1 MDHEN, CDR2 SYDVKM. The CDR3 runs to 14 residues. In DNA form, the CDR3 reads TGTGCCAGCAGTTTAGACGGGACAGGGTATACGCAGTATTTT. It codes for CASSLDGTGYTQYF. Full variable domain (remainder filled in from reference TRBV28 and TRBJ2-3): DVKVTQSSRYLVKRTGEKVFLECVQDMDHENMFWYRQDPGLGLRLIYFSYDVKMKEKGDIPEGYSVSREKKERFSLILESASTNQTSMYLCASSLDGTGYTQYFGPGTRLTVL.

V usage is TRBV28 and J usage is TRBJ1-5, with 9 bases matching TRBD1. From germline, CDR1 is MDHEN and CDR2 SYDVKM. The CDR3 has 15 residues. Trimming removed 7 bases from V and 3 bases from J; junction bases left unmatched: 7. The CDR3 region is CASIPGTGFNQPQHF. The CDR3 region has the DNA TGTGCCAGCATCCCTGGGACAGGGTTCAATCAGCCCCAGCATTTT.

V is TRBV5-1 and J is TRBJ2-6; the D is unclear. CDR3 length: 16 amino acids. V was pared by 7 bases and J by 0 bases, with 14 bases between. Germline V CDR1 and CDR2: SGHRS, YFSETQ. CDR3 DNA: TGCGCCAGCGCCAAAGGCGGATTCTCTGGGGCCAACGTCCTGACTTTC. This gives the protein CASAKGGFSGANVLTF. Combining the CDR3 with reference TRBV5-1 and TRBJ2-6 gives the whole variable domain KAGVTQTPRYLIKTRGQQVTLSCSPISGHRSVSWYQQTPGQGLQFLFEYFSETQRNKGNFPGRFSGRQFSNSRSEMNVSTLELGDSALYLCASAKGGFSGANVLTFGAGSRLTVL.

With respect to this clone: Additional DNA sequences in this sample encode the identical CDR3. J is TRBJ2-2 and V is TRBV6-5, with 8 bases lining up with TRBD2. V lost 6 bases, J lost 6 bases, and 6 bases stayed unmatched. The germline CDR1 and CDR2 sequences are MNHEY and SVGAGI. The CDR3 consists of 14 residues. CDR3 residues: CASRTPGGAGELFF. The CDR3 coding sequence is TGTGCCAGCAGAACCCCCGGGGGGGCCGGGGAGCTGTTTTTT.

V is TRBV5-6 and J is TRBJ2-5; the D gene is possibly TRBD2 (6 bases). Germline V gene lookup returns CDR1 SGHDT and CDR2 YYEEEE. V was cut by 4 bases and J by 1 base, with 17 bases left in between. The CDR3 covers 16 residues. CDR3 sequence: CASSRNPLGGQETQYF. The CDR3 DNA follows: TGTGCCAGCAGCCGCAATCCCCTCGGGGGCCAAGAGACCCAGTACTTC.

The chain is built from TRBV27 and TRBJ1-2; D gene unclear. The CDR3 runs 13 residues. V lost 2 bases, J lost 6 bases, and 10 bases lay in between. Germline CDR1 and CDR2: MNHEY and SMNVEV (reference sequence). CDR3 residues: CASSLTGYNGYTF. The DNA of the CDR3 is TGTGCCAGCAGTTTAACGGGTTACAATGGCTACACCTTC.

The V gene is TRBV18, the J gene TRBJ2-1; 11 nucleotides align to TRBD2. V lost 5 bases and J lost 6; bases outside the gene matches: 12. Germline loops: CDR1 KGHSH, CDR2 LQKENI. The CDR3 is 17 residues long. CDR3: CASSGTSGHSVGNEQFF. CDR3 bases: TGTGCCAGCTCAGGGACTAGCGGACATTCCGTGGGCAATGAGCAGTTCTTC.

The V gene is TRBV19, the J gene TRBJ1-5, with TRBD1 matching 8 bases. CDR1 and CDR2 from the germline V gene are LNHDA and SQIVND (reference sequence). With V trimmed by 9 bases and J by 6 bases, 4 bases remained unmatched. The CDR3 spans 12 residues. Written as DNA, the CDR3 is TGTGCCAGCAACAGGGGGAGTCAGCCCCAGCATTTT. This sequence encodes CASNRGSQPQHF.

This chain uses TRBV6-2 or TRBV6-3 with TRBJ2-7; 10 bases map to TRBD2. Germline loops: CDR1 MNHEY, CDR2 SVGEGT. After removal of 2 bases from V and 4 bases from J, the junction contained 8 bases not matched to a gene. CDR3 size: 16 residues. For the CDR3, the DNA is TGTGCCAGCAGTTACACGAAGCGGGAGGGCAGGTACGAGCAGTACTTC. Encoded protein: CASSYTKREGRYEQYF.